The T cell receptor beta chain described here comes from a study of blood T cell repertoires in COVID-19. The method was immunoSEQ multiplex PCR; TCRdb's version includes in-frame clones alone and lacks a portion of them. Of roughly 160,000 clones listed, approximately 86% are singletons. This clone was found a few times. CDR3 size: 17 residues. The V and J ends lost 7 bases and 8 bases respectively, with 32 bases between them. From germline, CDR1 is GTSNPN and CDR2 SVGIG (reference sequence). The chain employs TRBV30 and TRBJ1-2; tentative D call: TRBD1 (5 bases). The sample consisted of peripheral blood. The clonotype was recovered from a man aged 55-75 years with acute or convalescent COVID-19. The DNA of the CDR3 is TGTGCCTCGACAATGGCGCGAGCAGGCTCCTTAGCAGGGGGCTACACCTTC. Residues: CASTMARAGSLAGGYTF.